The present entry profiles one T cell receptor beta chain with its context. The antigen is undetermined. V was trimmed by 5 bases and J by 2 bases, leaving 12 bases between them. CDR1 and CDR2 from the germline V gene are SGHNT and YENEEA. The CDR3 loop spans 14 amino acids. The authors divided CD4+ cells into CD45RA+ naive and CD45RA-negative memory subsets. This entry belongs to a study of shared clonotypes between healthy human individuals. Study-level points and caveats: Incompleteness in sorted-subset sequencing, despite large depth, was shown by rarefaction. Investigators expected sequencing depth to affect clonotype sharing among donors.

Repertoires were generated with immunoSEQ multiplex PCR, while TCRdb's copy carries only in-frame clones and drops some. The profile covers roughly 1 million clones, with around 76% appearing a single time and roughly 1.4% taken by the ten largest. This TCR was recovered from a young man in good health. The sequenced sample was memory CD4+ T cells sorted from blood. As to subset: CD45RA-negative fraction. V and J are TRBV11-3 and TRBJ2-5; perhaps TRBD2 as D (6 bases). In DNA form, the CDR3 reads TGTGCCAGCAGCCCCGTCGGGGGACAAGAGACCCAGTACTTC. Translating it yields CASSPVGGQETQYF.